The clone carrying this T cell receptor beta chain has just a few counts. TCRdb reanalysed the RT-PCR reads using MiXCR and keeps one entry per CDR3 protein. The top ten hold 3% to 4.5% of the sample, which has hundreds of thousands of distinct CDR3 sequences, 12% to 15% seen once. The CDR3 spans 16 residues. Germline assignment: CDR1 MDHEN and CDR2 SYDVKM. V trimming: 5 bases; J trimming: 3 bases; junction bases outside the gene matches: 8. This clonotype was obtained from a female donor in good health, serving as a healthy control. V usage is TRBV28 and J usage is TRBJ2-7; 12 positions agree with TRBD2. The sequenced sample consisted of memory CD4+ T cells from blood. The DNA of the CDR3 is TGTGCCAGCAGTCCAGGGGGGGGACTAGCGGGCTACGAGCAGTACTTC. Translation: CASSPGGGLAGYEQYF.